This note documents a single TCR beta chain sequence. Data came from immunoSEQ multiplex PCR; TCRdb stores just in-frame clones and leaves some out. The sample contains under 700,000 clones, 75% to 80% of which appear only once. J lost 5 bases, V lost 4 bases, and 9 bases had no gene match. Germline lookup yields CDR1 SGHNT and CDR2 YYREEE (reference sequence). This CDR3 is built from 15 residues. This sample stems from a study of shared T cell receptors in the human thymus. These data also featured in a second study, about human thymus T cells. From that study: Corrective heart surgery yielded resections, and these provided the thymus tissue.

V gene TRBV5-4 combines with J gene TRBJ1-2, with TRBD1 matching over 9 bases. Sequenced: thymocytes. The TCR comes from a boy under two years old with a congenital heart defect. The CDR3 here is CASSIYRGLEYGYTF. The CDR3 DNA reads as TGTGCCAGCAGCATCTACAGGGGGCTGGAGTATGGCTACACCTTC.